The 30 T cell receptor beta chains below all came from one sample that was sequenced in a study of T cells in Graves' hyperthyroidism and ophthalmopathy. There were TCR beta CDR3 regions amplified from RNA transcripts. The HTBI primer set was used in a first-round RT-PCR of the TCR CDR3. Using its own MiXCR run on the multiplex PCR reads, TCRdb lists one record per CDR3 protein. The sample shows roughly 400,000 distinct CDR3 sequences, 11% to 15% of them seen only once. The sequencing sample was made of blood. The receptors here all came from a man aged 50 to 60 with Graves' ophthalmopathy.

In its sample, this clonotype was seen many times. The V and J genes are TRBV9 and TRBJ2-3, with TRBD2 identical over 7 bases. Trimming cost V 1 base and J 7 bases; bases outside gene matches: 9. CDR1 is SGDLS, CDR2 YYNGEE, per germline. There are 15 residues in the CDR3. The CDR3 region is CASSVMWEGPHTQYF. CDR3 bases: TGTGCCAGCAGCGTAATGTGGGAGGGCCCTCATACGCAGTATTTT.

As regards this clonotype: A clone one base away is much larger, so this may be a read error. The rearrangement uses TRBV28 and TRBJ2-7; 11 nucleotides match TRBD2. This CDR3 spans 15 amino acids. The germline V gene has CDR1 MDHEN and CDR2 SYDVKM. The trim removed 11 bases at V and 0 bases at J, leaving 9 bases unmatched. For the CDR3, the DNA is TGTGCCGGCAAGCTAGCGGGAGGCATCTCCTACGAGCAGTACTTC. Amino acid sequence: CAGKLAGGISYEQYF.

This clonotype showed up many times. This chain connects TRBV18 to TRBJ2-3, with a possible D match to TRBD1 (6 bases). CDR3 length: 15 amino acids. Trimming left V 1 base short and J 3 bases short, with 11 bases between. Germline V lookup: CDR1 KGHSH, CDR2 LQKENI. The DNA for the CDR3 is TGTGCCAGCTCACCACGGCAGGGGAGAACAGATACGCAGTATTTT. Its protein is CASSPRQGRTDTQYF.

Only a few counts were recorded for this clonotype. The chain employs TRBV7-9 and TRBJ2-7; the match to TRBD1 covers 10 bases. CDR1 is SEHNR and CDR2 is FQNEAQ in the germline V gene (reference sequence). V shed 4 bases and J 3 bases; nucleotides not matched to a gene: 3. The CDR3 sequence is 14 residues long. The DNA for the CDR3 is TGTGCCAGCAGCTCTGACAGGGGGCTCTACGAGCAGTACTTC. Protein product: CASSSDRGLYEQYF.

This rearrangement joins TRBV6-1 to TRBJ2-5, with a possible D match to TRBD2 (5 bases). With 7 bases removed from V and 13 bases from J, the gap between germline ends came to 19 bases. The CDR3 covers 12 residues. Looked up from germline, CDR1 is MNHNS and CDR2 is SASEGT. The CDR3 region is CASNVRGTPLYF. DNA of the CDR3: TGTGCCAGCAACGTCCGGGGTACCCCACTGTACTTC.

The rearrangement links TRBV14 to TRBJ2-1; no firm D call. There are 15 residues in the CDR3. Trimming stripped 1 base from V and 0 bases from J, with 7 bases between. Germline loops: CDR1 SGHDN, CDR2 FVKESK. The CDR3 region is CASSQVTLSYNEQFF. CDR3 in DNA: TGTGCCAGCAGCCAAGTAACACTCTCCTACAATGAGCAGTTCTTC. The complete variable domain, with remaining parts taken from reference TRBV14 and TRBJ2-1, reads EAGVTQFPSHSVIEKGQTVTLRCDPISGHDNLYWYRRVMGKEIKFLLHFVKESKQDESGMPNNRFLAERTGGTYSTLKVQPAELEDSGVYFCASSQVTLSYNEQFFGPGTRLTVL.

This clonotype was found many times. V gene TRBV20-1 combines with J gene TRBJ1-5; TRBD1 agrees at 8 bases. This CDR3 region has 16 residues. V dropped 1 base and J dropped 0; count of bases not matched to a gene: 5. CDR1 is DFQATT, CDR2 SNEGSKA, per germline (reference sequence). The CDR3, as DNA: TGCAGTGCTAGAGCGGGACAGGTTAATAGCAATCAGCCCCAGCATTTT. Protein sequence: CSARAGQVNSNQPQHF.

This clonotype showed up just a few times. This sequence joins TRBV7-9 and TRBJ2-3, with 10 bases that match TRBD1. The germline CDR1 and CDR2 sequences are SEHNR and FQNEAQ (reference sequence). V was clipped by 2 bases and J by 4 bases; unmatched bases: 9. CDR3 size: 17 residues. This chain's CDR3 is CASSLWSGTGEADTQYF. The CDR3 DNA reads as TGTGCCAGCAGCTTATGGTCCGGGACAGGGGAGGCAGATACGCAGTATTTT.

This clonotype was recorded many times. The chain joins TRBV28 to TRBJ1-2, with D unresolved. V lost 6 bases to trimming and J lost 8 bases, with 16 bases between them. The germline V gene encodes CDR1 MDHEN and CDR2 SYDVKM. The CDR3 is 13 residues long. The CDR3 nucleotides are TGTGCCAGCAGCCCCCATTCCGGAGGAGGCTACACCTTC. It codes for CASSPHSGGGYTF.

The rearrangement uses TRBV28 and TRBJ1-2; D gene uncertain. The length of the CDR3 is 13 residues. Per the germline V gene, CDR1 is MDHEN and CDR2 is SYDVKM. With 5 bases removed from V and 6 bases from J, the gap between germline ends came to 13 bases. The CDR3 nucleotides are TGTGCCAGCAGTCCTAATGATCCCAATGGCTACACCTTC. Translation: CASSPNDPNGYTF.

This clonotype was counted between two and nine times. An end of the junction does not agree with germline; a read error may underlie this. The genes are TRBV11-2 and TRBJ2-2; no definite D call. Germline assignment: CDR1 SGHAT and CDR2 FQNNGV. This CDR3 has 14 amino acids. In DNA, the CDR3 is TGTGTCAGCAGCTTTTCCGGTGTGGTCGGGGAGCTGTTTTTT. It specifies CVSSFSGVVGELFF.

This clonotype was observed many times. The CDR3 spells CASSDPGGSRYEQFF. The CDR3 DNA follows: TGTGCCAGCAGTGATCCGGGGGGGAGTAGGTATGAGCAGTTCTTC. V gene TRBV6-1 combines with J gene TRBJ2-1; 8 positions agree with TRBD2. V shed 3 bases and J 8 bases; nucleotides not matched to a gene: 9. The germline V gene has CDR1 MNHNS and CDR2 SASEGT. CDR3 size: 15 residues.

This clonotype was picked up a small number of times. The chain carries TRBV9 and TRBJ2-2; D not resolved. Between the trimmed V and J ends, which lost 0 bases and 1 base, there was a span of 7 bases. In germline, CDR1 is SGDLS, CDR2 YYNGEE. This CDR3 contains 15 residues. For the CDR3, the DNA is TGTGCCAGCAGCGTAGCCGCAGGGAACACCGGGGAGCTGTTTTTT. Encoded protein: CASSVAAGNTGELFF. Combining the CDR3 with reference TRBV9 and TRBJ2-2 gives the whole variable domain DSGVTQTPKHLITATGQRVTLRCSPRSGDLSVYWYQQSLDQGLQFLIQYYNGEERAKGNILERFSAQQFPDLHSELNLSSLELGDSALYFCASSVAAGNTGELFFGEGSRLTVL.

This clonotype has at least ten counts. This chain connects TRBV19 to TRBJ1-5; TRBD1 agrees at 11 bases. The length of the CDR3 is 14 residues. The junction had 8 bases not matched to a gene; V was cut back by 9 bases and J by 7 bases. The germline gives CDR1 LNHDA, CDR2 SQIVND (reference sequence). CDR3: CASSRTGGDQPQHF. The DNA for the CDR3 is TGTGCCAGCTCAAGGACAGGGGGCGACCAGCCCCAGCATTTT.

This chain connects TRBV9 to TRBJ2-2; the D is unclear. The length of the CDR3 is 14 residues. Germline loops: CDR1 SGDLS, CDR2 YYNGEE. V was shortened by 3 bases and J by 1 base, with 7 bases between the two germline ends. The CDR3 is CASSEDMNTGELFF. Here the CDR3 DNA reads TGTGCCAGCAGCGAAGACATGAACACCGGGGAGCTGTTTTTT.

This clonotype was observed a handful of times. The chain carries TRBV5-4 and TRBJ2-3, with TRBD2 matching 14 bases. The V gene's germline CDR1 is SGHNT and CDR2 YYREEE (reference sequence). V lost 3 bases, J lost 4 bases, and 13 bases stayed unmatched. CDR3 length equals 19 residues. As DNA, the CDR3 is TGTGCCAGCAGCTCCGGGACTAGCGGGAGAATTATTGGGCCAGATACGCAGTATTTT. It encodes CASSSGTSGRIIGPDTQYF.

On this clonotype itself: A much more abundant neighbour one base away suggests this may be a read error. The chain links TRBV5-1 to TRBJ2-7; D is unclear. The CDR3 contains 15 residues. Deletions cut 1 base from V and 2 bases from J, with 13 bases between. Germline V lookup: CDR1 SGHRS, CDR2 YFSETQ. CDR3 DNA: TGCGCCAGCAGCTTGATCCCCGAGAGCCCCTACGAGCAGTACTTC. Translating gives CASSLIPESPYEQYF.

This clonotype has more than one count but fewer than ten. The chain has TRBV28 and TRBJ2-2; 8 bases are a match to TRBD2. With 1 base clipped from V and 3 bases from J, the junction kept 7 bases outside the gene matches. This CDR3 contains 17 residues. CDR1 is MDHEN, CDR2 SYDVKM, per germline. The CDR3 protein is CASSLSGLARYTGELFF. As DNA, the CDR3 is TGTGCCAGCAGTTTATCCGGACTAGCCCGATACACCGGGGAGCTGTTTTTT.

The gene calls are TRBV6-1 and TRBJ1-5; D perhaps matches TRBD1 (6 bases). CDR1 MNHNS and CDR2 SASEGT come from the germline V gene. Trimming removed 2 bases at V and 2 bases at J, with 10 bases between. The CDR3 has 15 residues. CDR3 region: CASSEFSGGNQPQHF. The CDR3 nucleotides are TGTGCCAGCAGTGAATTCTCAGGGGGCAATCAGCCCCAGCATTTT.

This chain joins TRBV19 and TRBJ1-6, with TRBD1 identical over 7 bases. Germline trimming cut 5 bases from V and 6 bases from J; bases unmatched to any gene: 7. Germline V gene sequence: CDR1 LNHDA, CDR2 SQIVND (reference sequence). This CDR3 is built from 15 residues. The CDR3 nucleotides read TGTGCCAGTAGTGGACCGGGACAGAGTAATTCACCCCTCCACTTT. It translates to CASSGPGQSNSPLHF.

This clonotype was found many times. The rearrangement joins TRBV7-8 to TRBJ2-2; D may be TRBD1 (5 bases). Trimming stripped 0 bases from V and 0 bases from J, with 11 bases between. The CDR3 runs 17 residues. Germline V CDR1 and CDR2: SGHVS, FQNEAQ. CDR3 bases: TGTGCCAGCAGCTTAGCTCGGGCAGGGCCGAACACCGGGGAGCTGTTTTTT. It translates to CASSLARAGPNTGELFF.

This clonotype was detected many times. The chain has TRBV4-2 and TRBJ2-3; 8 positions match TRBD1. The V gene end was trimmed by 1 base and the J gene end by 1 base; junction bases not matched to a gene: 4. Germline V lookup: CDR1 LGHNA, CDR2 YNFKEQ. The CDR3 contains 16 residues. The CDR3 loop reads CASSQGARGRTDTQYF. CDR3 DNA: TGTGCCAGCAGCCAAGGGGCCAGGGGGCGCACAGATACGCAGTATTTT.

The J gene is TRBJ2-7, the V gene TRBV5-1, with D possibly matching TRBD2 (6 bases). The germline V gene encodes CDR1 SGHRS and CDR2 YFSETQ. V lost 4 bases to trimming and J lost 1 base, with 9 bases between them. The CDR3 loop spans 13 amino acids. The CDR3 spells CASSVGGSYEQYF. The CDR3, as DNA: TGCGCCAGCAGCGTCGGGGGTTCCTACGAGCAGTACTTC.

Many counts were recorded for this clonotype. This sequence joins TRBV24-1 and TRBJ2-7; 9 nucleotides agree with TRBD1. The CDR3 has 15 residues. CDR1 and CDR2 from the germline V gene are KGHDR and SFDVKD. Losses at the gene ends were 4 bases for V and 3 bases for J; bases not matched to a gene: 6. The CDR3 loop reads CATSDPSGQGYEQYF. Here the CDR3 DNA reads TGTGCCACCAGTGACCCTTCGGGACAGGGCTACGAGCAGTACTTC.

This clonotype was counted many times. The V and J genes are TRBV12-3 or TRBV12-4 and TRBJ1-6, with 8 bases lining up with TRBD1. CDR3 length: 14 amino acids. The J segment lost 9 bases and the V segment lost 4 bases, leaving 5 bases of the junction unmatched. CDR3 in DNA: TGTGCCAGCAGTTCGCCAGGGGGCGGTTCACCCCTCCACTTT. This codes for CASSSPGGGSPLHF.

The chain combines TRBV5-1 with TRBJ1-4; 8 bases match TRBD1. V lost 5 bases, J lost 7 bases, and 7 bases stayed unmatched. The CDR3 is made up of 14 amino acids. Germline lookup yields CDR1 SGHRS and CDR2 YFSETQ. The CDR3 protein is CASRPTGGSEKLFF. CDR3 in DNA: TGCGCCAGCAGGCCAACAGGGGGAAGTGAAAAACTGTTTTTT.

Concerning this clonotype itself: A much larger clone sits a single nucleotide away, making a read error possible. The V and J genes are TRBV29-1 and TRBJ2-1, with D possibly matching TRBD1 (6 bases). The CDR3 sequence is 17 residues long. CDR1 SQVTM and CDR2 ANQGSEA come from the germline V gene. The CDR3 loop is CSVEEETGSWSFNEQFF. The CDR3 bases are TGCAGCGTTGAAGAAGAAACAGGGTCTTGGTCCTTCAATGAGCAGTTCTTC.

The CDR3 loop reads CASKGFPGQGALGYTF. DNA of the CDR3: TGTGCCAGCAAGGGTTTTCCGGGACAGGGGGCCCTTGGCTACACCTTC. The V and J genes are TRBV12-3 or TRBV12-4 and TRBJ1-2, with TRBD1 matching over 12 bases. This CDR3 region has 16 residues. Unmatched junction bases numbered 13, after V lost 7 bases and J lost 7 bases.

A few counts support this clonotype. The rearrangement joins TRBV4-1 to TRBJ2-7; 11 nucleotides line up with TRBD1. The CDR3 is made up of 16 amino acids. Trimming at V came to 4 bases and at J to 4 bases, leaving 9 bases not matched to a gene. Germline lookup yields CDR1 MGHRA and CDR2 YSYEKL. The CDR3 loop is CASSLGQGAGSYEQYF. For the CDR3, the DNA is TGCGCCAGCAGCCTTGGACAGGGGGCGGGCTCGTACGAGCAGTACTTC.

This clonotype was seen many times. V gene TRBV5-1 combines with J gene TRBJ2-7; D not certain. Deletions cut 3 bases from V and 3 bases from J, with 10 bases between. The germline V gene has CDR1 SGHRS and CDR2 YFSETQ. CDR3 length equals 13 residues. In DNA form, the CDR3 reads TGCGCCAGCAGCTCCGAGCCGGACTACGAGCAGTACTTC. Translated, it gives CASSSEPDYEQYF.